The entry below gives a single T cell receptor (beta chain) sequence along with its context. Its cognate antigen is unknown. This may arise from a read error, as a much more abundant clone is one base away. Each 20-30 mg portion of unsorted bulk tissue served as the source for co-extraction of RNA and DNA. This sample stems from a study of tumor-infiltrating lymphocytes in primary liver carcinoma. Study results and caveats: Pairs of tumor regions overlapped more than tumor-adjacent and tumor-blood pairs did.

This CDR3 spans 13 amino acids. TCR beta cDNA was reverse-transcribed from around 0.55 ug of total RNA. The reaction used a constant-region primer and ProtoScript II reverse transcriptase. Libraries covering TCR beta were generated through three nested multiplex PCR rounds (using a slightly modified ARM-PCR). It was with TRBV1-TRBV30 forward primers and a C-beta reverse primer that the first two PCR rounds were run, at roughly 10 cycles each. TCRdb analysed the multiplex PCR reads with MiXCR anew, one entry per CDR3 protein. This table holds about 22,000 distinct CDR3 sequences, 75% to 80% found once.

The sequence came from a woman between 25 and 40 years old with primary liver carcinoma and hepatitis B virus infection. The sequencing sample was made of liver tumor tissue from sampling region 1. Subset here: tumor region T1, superior pole. The J gene is TRBJ2-3, the V gene TRBV12-3 or TRBV12-4; D not resolved. Here the CDR3 DNA reads TGTGTCAGCAGTTTGGACCGCACAGATACGCAGTATTTT. It encodes CVSSLDRTDTQYF.